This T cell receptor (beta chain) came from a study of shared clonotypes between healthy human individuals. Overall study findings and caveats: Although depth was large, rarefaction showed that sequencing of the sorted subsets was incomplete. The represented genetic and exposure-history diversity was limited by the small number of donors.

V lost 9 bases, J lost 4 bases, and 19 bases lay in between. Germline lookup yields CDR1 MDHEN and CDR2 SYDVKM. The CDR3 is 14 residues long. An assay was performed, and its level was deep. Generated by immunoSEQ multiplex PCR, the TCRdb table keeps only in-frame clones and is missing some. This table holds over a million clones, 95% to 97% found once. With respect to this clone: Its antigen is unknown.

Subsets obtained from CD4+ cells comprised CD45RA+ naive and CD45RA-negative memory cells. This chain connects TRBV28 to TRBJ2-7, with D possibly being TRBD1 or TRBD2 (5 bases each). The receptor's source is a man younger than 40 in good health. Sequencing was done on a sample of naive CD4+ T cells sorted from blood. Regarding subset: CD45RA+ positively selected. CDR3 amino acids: CASREAQAGYEQYF. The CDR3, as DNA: TGTGCCAGTCGGGAAGCCCAGGCAGGGTACGAGCAGTACTTC.